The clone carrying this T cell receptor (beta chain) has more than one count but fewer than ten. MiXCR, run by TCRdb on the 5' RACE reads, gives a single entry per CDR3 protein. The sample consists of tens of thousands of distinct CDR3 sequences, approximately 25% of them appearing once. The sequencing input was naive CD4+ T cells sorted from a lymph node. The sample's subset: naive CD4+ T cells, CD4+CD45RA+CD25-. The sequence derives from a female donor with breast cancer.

The CDR3 DNA reads TGTGCCAGCAGCTCATCAGACAGGACGGATGGCTACACCTTC. It specifies CASSSSDRTDGYTF. The J gene is TRBJ1-2, the V gene TRBV12-3 or TRBV12-4, with D perhaps TRBD1 (6 bases). Trimming shortened V by 6 bases and J by 6 bases, and 17 bases separated the two germline ends. The length of the CDR3 is 14 residues.